This T cell receptor beta chain was documented in a study of tumor-infiltrating lymphocytes in primary liver carcinoma. This CDR3 region has 13 residues. V lost 3 bases and J lost 16, with 19 bases in between. CDR1 and CDR2 (germline): SGHAT, FQDESV (reference sequence). Synthesis of TCR beta cDNA was carried out from about 540 ng total RNA with a constant-region primer. Libraries for TCR beta were built through three nested multiplex PCR rounds, which together made up a slightly modified ARM-PCR procedure. For roughly 11 cycles apiece, the opening two PCR rounds ran with TRBV1-TRBV30 forward primers and a C-beta reverse primer. TCRdb passed the multiplex PCR reads through MiXCR, listing each CDR3 protein once. This table holds 320,000 or so distinct CDR3 sequences, less than 75% found once. Germline DNA was also extracted, with blood RNA taken from unsorted whole blood. A sample of 3.5 to 4.5 milliliters of peripheral blood was taken before surgery.

The clonotype was recovered from a man between 40 and 49 years old with primary liver carcinoma and hepatitis B virus infection. The specimen sequenced was peripheral blood. V is TRBV11-1 and J is TRBJ2-1, with unresolved D. The CDR3 here is CASSLDDSIEYFF. The CDR3 DNA sequence: TGTGCCAGCAGCTTGGATGATAGTATCGAGTATTTCTTC.